The 13 T cell receptor beta chains reported below all come from one sample, sequenced in a study of identical twins. TCRdb itself ran the 5' RACE reads through MiXCR, one entry per CDR3 protein. The sample holds 450,000 to 650,000 distinct CDR3 sequences; over 8.5% are singletons and the top ten take approximately 3%. These data were also reused for a study on yellow fever vaccine responses in identical twins.

The sequencing input was PBMCs. These receptors came from a woman between 18 and 29 years old in good health.

CDR3 in DNA: TGTGCCAGCAGTTTATCGGCCCCCGGACTAGCGGGGAGCACAGATACGCAGTATTTT. Protein: CASSLSAPGLAGSTDTQYF. This chain joins TRBV27 and TRBJ2-3; 12 bases are a match to TRBD2. Per the germline V gene, CDR1 is MNHEY and CDR2 is SMNVEV (reference sequence). CDR3 length equals 19 residues. J was trimmed by 0 bases and V by 0 bases; bases with no gene match: 7.

This clonotype was seen at least ten times. The chain carries TRBV11-2 and TRBJ2-2; D uncertain. CDR1 is SGHAT, CDR2 FQNNGV, per germline. Trimming took off 1 base at V and 1 base at J, with 7 bases between the two ends. The CDR3 loop spans 15 amino acids. For the CDR3, the DNA is TGTGCCAGCAGCTTAGTTCTCGGGAACACCGGGGAGCTGTTTTTT. Protein: CASSLVLGNTGELFF.

This clonotype was detected a few times. The chain combines TRBV18 with TRBJ2-2; TRBD1 aligns across 8 bases. The CDR3 loop spans 14 amino acids. The V gene's germline CDR1 is KGHSH and CDR2 LQKENI. J gave up 5 bases and V 4 bases, and 3 bases lay outside the gene matches. CDR3 residues: CASSRGQGTGELFF. Written as DNA, the CDR3 is TGTGCCAGCTCACGAGGACAGGGTACCGGGGAGCTGTTTTTT.

The V and J genes are TRBV9 and TRBJ2-5; 7 nucleotides line up with TRBD1. Germline-derived CDR1 and CDR2 are SGDLS and YYNGEE. J was trimmed by 2 bases and V by 2 bases; bases with no gene match: 3. This CDR3 spans 14 amino acids. CDR3 sequence reads: CASSVQGDQETQYF. The CDR3 nucleotides read TGTGCCAGCAGCGTCCAGGGGGATCAAGAGACCCAGTACTTC.

A few counts support this clonotype. The chain carries TRBV12-3 or TRBV12-4 and TRBJ2-7, with a weak D call TRBD2 (6 bases). The germline V and J ends were trimmed by 5 bases and 0 bases, with 20 bases remaining between them. The length of the CDR3 is 17 residues. CDR3 sequence: CASSPPMTWRDSYEQYF. The CDR3 DNA reads as TGTGCCAGCAGTCCCCCCATGACTTGGAGGGACTCCTACGAGCAGTACTTC.

This clonotype was seen more than once but under ten times. The chain has TRBV20-1 and TRBJ2-7; the D gene is possibly TRBD1 (6 bases). V was trimmed by 4 bases and J by 5 bases, leaving 15 bases between them. Germline CDR1 reads DFQATT; CDR2 reads SNEGSKA (reference sequence). CDR3 length: 13 amino acids. The DNA for the CDR3 is TGCAGTGCTATATTACAGGGTCGCCACGAGCAGTACTTC. Its translation is CSAILQGRHEQYF.

Many counts were recorded for this clonotype. The chain employs TRBV4-2 and TRBJ2-5; D remains ambiguous. Looked up from germline, CDR1 is LGHNA and CDR2 is YNFKEQ. The length of the CDR3 is 13 residues. With 0 bases removed from V and 3 bases from J, the gap between germline ends came to 5 bases. Here the CDR3 reads CASSQEPKETQYF. CDR3 bases: TGTGCCAGCAGCCAAGAACCGAAAGAGACCCAGTACTTC.

This clonotype was seen repeatedly, ten times or more. This rearrangement joins TRBV5-5 to TRBJ2-7, with no clear D. The CDR3 is 16 amino acids. From germline, CDR1 is SGHKS and CDR2 YYEKEE (reference sequence). The V end lost 3 bases, the J end lost 0 bases, and 16 bases lay between the germline ends. CDR3 coding DNA: TGTGCCAGCAGCTCCCCGAGGCCAATTAGCTCCTACGAGCAGTACTTC. Translated: CASSSPRPISSYEQYF.

There are a few counts of this clonotype. V gene TRBV28 combines with J gene TRBJ2-5; tentatively, D is TRBD1 (5 bases). Trimming took off 5 bases at V and 4 bases at J, with 11 bases between the two ends. The CDR3 length is 13 residues. CDR1 MDHEN and CDR2 SYDVKM come from the germline V gene. The CDR3 coding sequence is TGTGCCAGCAGTCCACCACAGGTAGAGACCCAGTACTTC. Amino acid sequence: CASSPPQVETQYF.

This clonotype was counted between two and nine times. The chain joins TRBV7-6 to TRBJ2-1; 14 nucleotides line up with TRBD2. Germline V gene lookup returns CDR1 SGHVS and CDR2 FNYEAQ. The CDR3 covers 15 residues. With 4 bases clipped from V and 7 bases from J, the junction kept 3 bases outside the gene matches. In DNA, the CDR3 is TGTGCCAGCAGCTGGACTAGCGGGGGGACGAATGAGCAGTTCTTC. Its protein is CASSWTSGGTNEQFF.

In this sample, this clonotype turned up a few times. The chain is built from TRBV4-3 and TRBJ2-5, with D maybe TRBD2 (5 bases). From germline, CDR1 is LGHNA and CDR2 YSLEER. The CDR3 extends over 16 amino acids. The V and J ends lost 1 base and 5 bases respectively, with 17 bases between them. The DNA of the CDR3 is TGCGCCAGCAGCCAAGCTCGACTAACCGGGTTGGAGACCCAGTACTTC. Translation gives CASSQARLTGLETQYF.

The V and J genes are TRBV28 and TRBJ2-1; 7 bases are shared with TRBD2. Germline V gene lookup returns CDR1 MDHEN and CDR2 SYDVKM. Trimming removed 3 bases from V and 0 bases from J; junction bases left unmatched: 17. The CDR3 has 20 residues. The CDR3 DNA reads TGTGCCAGCAGTTTCATAAACTGGTGGCTAGCGGAGAGCTCCTACAATGAGCAGTTCTTC. This translates into CASSFINWWLAESSYNEQFF. The full variable domain, completed using reference TRBV28 and TRBJ2-1, is DVKVTQSSRYLVKRTGEKVFLECVQDMDHENMFWYRQDPGLGLRLIYFSYDVKMKEKGDIPEGYSVSREKKERFSLILESASTNQTSMYLCASSFINWWLAESSYNEQFFGPGTRLTVL.

The V gene is TRBV7-2, the J gene TRBJ2-1, with D maybe TRBD1 (5 bases). V dropped 2 bases and J dropped 0 bases, with 8 bases sitting between them. The CDR3 loop spans 15 amino acids. Germline-derived CDR1 and CDR2 are SGHTA and FQGNSA. CDR3 protein: CASSLLGVSYNEQFF. Here the CDR3 DNA reads TGTGCCAGCAGCTTATTAGGGGTCTCCTACAATGAGCAGTTCTTC.